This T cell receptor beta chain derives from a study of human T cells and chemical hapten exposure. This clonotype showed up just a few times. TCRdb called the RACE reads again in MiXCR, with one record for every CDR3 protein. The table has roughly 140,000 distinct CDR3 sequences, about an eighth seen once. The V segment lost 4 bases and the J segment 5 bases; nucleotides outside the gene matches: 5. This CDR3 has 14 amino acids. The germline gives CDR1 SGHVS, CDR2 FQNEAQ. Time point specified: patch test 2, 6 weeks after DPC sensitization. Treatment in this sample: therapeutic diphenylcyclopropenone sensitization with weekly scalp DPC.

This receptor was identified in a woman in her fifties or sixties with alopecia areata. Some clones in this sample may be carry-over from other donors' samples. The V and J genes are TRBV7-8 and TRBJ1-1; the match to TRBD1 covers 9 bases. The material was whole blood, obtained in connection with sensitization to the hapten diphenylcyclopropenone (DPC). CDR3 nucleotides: TGTGCCAGCAGCTGGGGACAGGGATGGACTGAAGCTTTCTTT. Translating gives CASSWGQGWTEAFF.